The entry below gives a single TCR beta chain sequence along with its context. This record belongs to a study of metastatic and nonmetastatic thyroid tumors. Thyroid surgery was performed in patients who had received no treatment beforehand. Germline loops: CDR1 MDHEN, CDR2 SYDVKM. The CDR3 is 13 residues long. V was cut by 7 bases and J by 3 bases, with 10 bases left in between. TCRdb ran MiXCR on the PCR reads. The sample records around 20,000 clones, 22% being singletons. The sequencing sample was made of adjacent normal tissue. The gene calls are TRBV28 and TRBJ1-5, with D maybe TRBD1 (6 bases). The TCR comes from a female donor with papillary thyroid cancer or a benign thyroid nodule (not recorded which). Some clones in this sample may be carry-over from other donors' samples. CDR3 sequence: CASKTGHNQPQHF. The CDR3 DNA reads as TGTGCCAGCAAGACAGGTCACAATCAGCCCCAGCATTTT.